The T cell receptor beta chain under discussion was sequenced for a study of blood T cell repertoires in COVID-19. Study overall: Acute and convalescent COVID-19 samples came from the United States, Italy and Spain. PBMCs, B-cell-depleted T cells, or T cells were the source of the cDNA or gDNA that made up the material.

Clones were read by immunoSEQ multiplex PCR, and TCRdb kept only the in-frame ones, dropping some. The sample has roughly 120,000 clones; 71% are singletons. V was shortened by 3 bases and J by 4 bases, with 15 bases between the two germline ends. Germline CDR1 reads LNHDA; CDR2 reads SQIVND (reference sequence). This CDR3 comprises 15 residues. V and J are TRBV19 and TRBJ1-1, with unresolved D. This TCR was sampled from a human donor with acute or convalescent COVID-19. The donor label of this sample is uncertain. The sequencing sample was made of peripheral blood. CDR3 in amino acids: CASSMGWIEGTEAFF. DNA of the CDR3: TGTGCCAGTAGTATGGGGTGGATCGAGGGCACTGAAGCTTTCTTT.